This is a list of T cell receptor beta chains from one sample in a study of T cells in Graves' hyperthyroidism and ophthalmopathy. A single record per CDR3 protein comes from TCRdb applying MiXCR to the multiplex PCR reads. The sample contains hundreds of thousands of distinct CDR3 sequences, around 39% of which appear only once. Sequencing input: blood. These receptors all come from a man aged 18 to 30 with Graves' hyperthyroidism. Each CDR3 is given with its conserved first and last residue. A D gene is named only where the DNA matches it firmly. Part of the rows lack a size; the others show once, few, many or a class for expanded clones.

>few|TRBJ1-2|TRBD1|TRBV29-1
TGCAGCGTTCCAGGGGACAGGGTTGACTATGGCTACACCTTC
CSVPGDRVDYGYTF
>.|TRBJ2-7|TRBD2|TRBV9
TGTGCCAGCAGCCCCCGCCGCAGCGGGAGTACGTACGAGCAGTACTTC
CASSPRRSGSTYEQYF
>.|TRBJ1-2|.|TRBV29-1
TGCAGCGTTGTTGGGGGGGATTCTAACTATGGCTACACCTTC
CSVVGGDSNYGYTF
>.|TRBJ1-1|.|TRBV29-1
TGCAGCACTGTCCCTGCCACTGAAGCTTTCTTT
CSTVPATEAFF
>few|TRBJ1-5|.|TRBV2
TGTGCCAGCAGTGAAGACAGGGCCGGGACCTCTGGAAATCAGCCCCAGCATTTT
CASSEDRAGTSGNQPQHF
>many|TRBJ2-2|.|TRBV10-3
TGTGCCATCCCTCAGGAGGGAGCGAGAAACACCGGGGAGCTGTTTTTT
CAIPQEGARNTGELFF
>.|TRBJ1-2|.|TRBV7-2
TGTGCCAGCAGCCCGCTCCGGGACTCGGCTAACTATGGCTACACCTTC
CASSPLRDSANYGYTF
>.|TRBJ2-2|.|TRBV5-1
TGCGCCAGCAGCAAAGCCGGGACGGACAACACCGGGGAGCTGTTTTTT
CASSKAGTDNTGELFF
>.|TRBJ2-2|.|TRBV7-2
TGTGCCAGCAGCCCAGGGCCCCTGAACACCGGGGAGCTGTTTTTT
CASSPGPLNTGELFF
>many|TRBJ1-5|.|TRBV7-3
TGTGCCAGCAGCTGGGCCCCAGATCAGCCCCAGCATTTT
CASSWAPDQPQHF
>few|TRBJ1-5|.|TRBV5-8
TGTGCCAGCAGCTTGGGACCTGGAGGCAATCAGCCCCAGCATTTT
CASSLGPGGNQPQHF